This entry lists 31 T cell receptor beta chains sequenced from one sample in a study of OX40 agonist ivuxolimab in advanced cancers. TCRdb keeps only in-frame clones here, not all; method: immunoSEQ multiplex PCR. This table has 75,000 to 95,000 clones, more than 70% appearing once. The sample consisted of CD4+ or CD8+ T cells sorted from blood, taken in a trial of the OX40 agonist ivuxolimab. These receptors came from an adult with an advanced solid tumor such as melanoma, head and neck, liver or kidney cancer.

The genes are TRBV6-5 and TRBJ1-2, with TRBD1 identical over 7 bases. CDR3 length: 13 amino acids. Germline V lookup: CDR1 MNHEY, CDR2 SVGAGI. V lost 5 bases, J lost 7 bases, and 7 bases stayed unmatched. In DNA, the CDR3 is TGTGCCAGCAGTCCCCGGACAGGTTTTGGCTACACCTTC. Amino acid sequence: CASSPRTGFGYTF.

This clone has just a few counts. The genes are TRBV2 and TRBJ2-5; D ambiguous. The CDR3 is 11 amino acids. V was trimmed by 1 base and J by 4 bases, leaving 1 base between them. Germline-derived CDR1 and CDR2 are SNHLY and FYNNEI. The DNA for the CDR3 is TGTGCCAGCAGTGAAGTAGAGACCCAGTACTTC. Its protein is CASSEVETQYF.

The chain is built from TRBV7-9 and TRBJ2-3; 7 bases fit TRBD1. This CDR3 comprises 15 residues. The V gene end was trimmed by 1 base and the J gene end by 1 base; junction bases not matched to a gene: 2. From germline, CDR1 is SEHNR and CDR2 FQNEAQ (reference sequence). The CDR3 reads CASSLETGGTDTQYF. CDR3 sequence (DNA): TGTGCCAGCAGCTTAGAAACAGGGGGCACAGATACGCAGTATTTT.

This chain joins TRBV9 and TRBJ2-2, with D perhaps TRBD1 or TRBD2 (6 bases each). V was cut by 1 base and J by 6 bases, with 16 bases left in between. Germline V gives CDR1 SGDLS, CDR2 YYNGEE. The CDR3 contains 16 residues. The CDR3 DNA follows: TGTGCCAGCAGCGTATCAGGGGCCCCGGGGGCCGGGGAGCTGTTTTTT. It is translated as CASSVSGAPGAGELFF.

Here the CDR3 DNA reads TGCGCCAGCAGCTTCGCCCAGGCCTCTGGAAACACCATATATTTT. Its protein is CASSFAQASGNTIYF. The chain combines TRBV5-1 with TRBJ1-3, with no clear D. With 2 bases removed from V and 0 bases from J, the gap between germline ends came to 9 bases. This CDR3 region has 15 residues. CDR1 and CDR2 from the germline V gene are SGHRS and YFSETQ.

This chain uses TRBV5-1 with TRBJ2-1, with 10 positions matching TRBD1. CDR3 length equals 15 residues. The V gene end was trimmed by 2 bases and the J gene end by 4 bases; junction bases not matched to a gene: 3. Germline CDR1 reads SGHRS; CDR2 reads YFSETQ. DNA for the CDR3: TGCGCCAGCAGCTTTGGGACAGGGGATTACAATGAGCAGTTCTTC. This codes for CASSFGTGDYNEQFF.

The V call is TRBV7-8, the J call TRBJ2-5; no firm D call. With 2 bases removed from V and 4 bases from J, the gap between germline ends came to 2 bases. The CDR3 has 11 amino acids. Germline V lookup: CDR1 SGHVS, CDR2 FQNEAQ. The CDR3 bases are TGTGCCAGCAGCTTAACAGAGACCCAGTACTTC. Encoded protein: CASSLTETQYF. Full variable domain (outside the CDR3, taken from reference TRBV7-8 and TRBJ2-5): GAGVSQSPRYKVAKRGQDVALRCDPISGHVSLFWYQQALGQGPEFLTYFQNEAQLDKSGLPSDRFFAERPEGSVSTLKIQRTQQEDSAVYLCASSLTETQYFGPGTRLLVL.

The chain is built from TRBV5-6 and TRBJ1-5, with D uncertain. Germline lookup yields CDR1 SGHDT and CDR2 YYEEEE. Trimming shortened V by 1 base and J by 2 bases, and 19 bases separated the two germline ends. The CDR3 consists of 18 residues. The DNA of the CDR3 is TGTGCCAGCAGCTTGTTCTCGTCCGAGGCCTCGGGCAATCAGCCCCAGCATTTT. Encoded protein: CASSLFSSEASGNQPQHF. The full variable domain, its missing parts supplied by reference TRBV5-6 and TRBJ1-5, is DAGVTQSPTHLIKTRGQQVTLRCSPKSGHDTVSWYQQALGQGPQFIFQYYEEEERQRGNFPDRFSGHQFPNYSSELNVNALLLGDSALYLCASSLFSSEASGNQPQHFGDGTRLSIL.

This sequence joins TRBV29-1 and TRBJ2-1, with 10 bases aligning to TRBD2. The CDR3 extends over 12 amino acids. V gave up 4 bases and J gave up 7 bases; unmatched junction bases: 1. CDR1 and CDR2 from the germline V gene are SQVTM and ANQGSEA. The DNA for the CDR3 is TGCAGCGTTGGGACTAGCGGAAATGAGCAGTTCTTC. Amino acid sequence: CSVGTSGNEQFF.

The chain has TRBV11-1 and TRBJ2-7; 7 nucleotides align to TRBD2. The CDR3 is made up of 12 amino acids. CDR1 is SGHAT, CDR2 FQDESV, per germline (reference sequence). Losses at the gene ends were 5 bases for V and 7 bases for J; bases not matched to a gene: 5. The CDR3 sequence: CASSPWEGEQYF. DNA of the CDR3: TGTGCCAGCAGCCCCTGGGAGGGGGAGCAGTACTTC.

The gene calls are TRBV13 and TRBJ1-6, with a tentative D call TRBD1 (5 bases). V was cut by 4 bases and J by 4 bases, with 14 bases left in between. CDR1 and CDR2 (germline): PRHDT, FYEKMQ (reference sequence). This CDR3 has 16 amino acids. CDR3 residues: CASSSRQTDYNSPLHF. DNA of the CDR3: TGTGCCAGCAGCTCCCGACAGACAGATTATAATTCACCCCTCCACTTT.

This chain links TRBV4-2 with TRBJ1-6, with 9 bases lining up with TRBD1. Germline V lookup: CDR1 LGHNA, CDR2 YNFKEQ. The CDR3 runs to 17 residues. The V gene end was trimmed by 4 bases and the J gene end by 7 bases; junction bases not matched to a gene: 11. CDR3 DNA: TGTGCCAGCAGCCCTCGTCCCGGGACAGGGATGAATTCACCCCTCCACTTT. It codes for CASSPRPGTGMNSPLHF.

The chain combines TRBV18 with TRBJ2-2, with 8 bases identical to TRBD2. The CDR3 sequence is 16 residues long. CDR1 and CDR2 from the germline V gene are KGHSH and LQKENI. J was trimmed by 4 bases and V by 2 bases; bases with no gene match: 6. DNA for the CDR3: TGTGCCAGCTCACCATCGGGAGGGACGGCCACCGGGGAGCTGTTTTTT. Translated: CASSPSGGTATGELFF.

This rearrangement joins TRBV2 to TRBJ1-1; D ambiguous. Trimming shortened V by 3 bases and J by 1 base, and 6 bases separated the two germline ends. The CDR3 length is 13 residues. In germline, CDR1 is SNHLY, CDR2 FYNNEI. The CDR3 region has the DNA TGTGCCAGCAGTGATGACGGGAACACTGAAGCTTTCTTT. It is translated as CASSDDGNTEAFF.

This rearrangement joins TRBV2 to TRBJ2-7; tentative D call: TRBD2 (6 bases). Germline CDR1 SNHLY, CDR2 FYNNEI. V dropped 7 bases and J dropped 5 bases, with 18 bases sitting between them. The CDR3 covers 14 residues. In nucleotides, the CDR3 is TGTGCCAGCACCTTCGCGGGGAGCCTCGACGAGCAGTACTTC. It codes for CASTFAGSLDEQYF.

The chain uses TRBV28 and TRBJ2-3, with D unclear. The CDR3 length is 14 residues. Per germline, CDR1 MDHEN and CDR2 SYDVKM. V was cut by 4 bases and J by 1 base, with 9 bases left in between. This CDR3 is CASSSRVGTDTQYF. CDR3 in DNA: TGTGCCAGCAGTTCCCGTGTGGGCACAGATACGCAGTATTTT.

This chain connects TRBV5-6 to TRBJ1-4; D might be TRBD1 (6 bases). CDR3 size: 17 residues. With 3 bases removed from V and 0 bases from J, the gap between germline ends came to 15 bases. Looked up from germline, CDR1 is SGHDT and CDR2 is YYEEEE. The CDR3 DNA reads TGTGCCAGCAGCTCCTGGGGAGGGGGTGCAACTAATGAAAAACTGTTTTTT. It codes for CASSSWGGGATNEKLFF. Using reference TRBV5-6 and TRBJ1-4 for the parts outside the CDR3, the full variable domain is DAGVTQSPTHLIKTRGQQVTLRCSPKSGHDTVSWYQQALGQGPQFIFQYYEEEERQRGNFPDRFSGHQFPNYSSELNVNALLLGDSALYLCASSSWGGGATNEKLFFGSGTQLSVL.

This rearrangement joins TRBV4-1 to TRBJ2-7; D not resolved. The CDR3 sequence is 15 residues long. Trimming took off 4 bases at V and 0 bases at J, with 13 bases between the two ends. CDR1 is MGHRA, CDR2 YSYEKL, per germline. As DNA, the CDR3 is TGCGCCAGCAGCCCACTGGGAACCCCCTCCTACGAGCAGTACTTC. Its translation is CASSPLGTPSYEQYF.

V and J are TRBV5-1 and TRBJ2-2, with no clear D. This CDR3 is built from 14 residues. In germline, CDR1 is SGHRS, CDR2 YFSETQ. V was clipped by 0 bases and J by 0 bases, with 3 bases between them. The CDR3 DNA reads TGCGCCAGCAGCTTGGTAGCGAACACCGGGGAGCTGTTTTTT. Its protein is CASSLVANTGELFF.

The chain carries TRBV18 and TRBJ1-1, with TRBD1 matching 8 bases. Germline V gene sequence: CDR1 KGHSH, CDR2 LQKENI. V lost 2 bases, J lost 8 bases, and 7 bases stayed unmatched. The CDR3 is 14 amino acids. The CDR3 here is CASSPGTGGREAFF. CDR3 nucleotides: TGTGCCAGCTCACCAGGGACAGGCGGTCGGGAAGCTTTCTTT.

Here the CDR3 DNA reads TGTGCCAGTAACGGGAGGGACTCAGATACGCAGTATTTT. This codes for CASNGRDSDTQYF. This chain links TRBV19 with TRBJ2-3; 8 nucleotides agree with TRBD2. CDR3 length: 13 residues. The ends lost 7 bases at V and 4 bases at J; junction bases unmatched: 4. CDR1 is LNHDA, CDR2 SQIVND, per germline (reference sequence).

This clone was found once. The chain uses TRBV6-1 and TRBJ1-2, with D perhaps TRBD1 (6 bases). Deletions cut 8 bases from V and 3 bases from J, with 7 bases between. This CDR3 has 11 residues. Germline values: CDR1 MNHNS, CDR2 SASEGT. The CDR3, as DNA: TGTGCCAGCGGGGGCGACTATGGCTACACCTTC. The encoded protein is CASGGDYGYTF.

V usage is TRBV5-5 and J usage is TRBJ1-3; D remains ambiguous. Germline loops: CDR1 SGHKS, CDR2 YYEKEE (reference sequence). The CDR3 covers 13 residues. Trimming cost V 2 bases and J 0 bases, with 3 bases left between them. The CDR3 reads CASSFFSGNTIYF. The CDR3 DNA sequence: TGTGCCAGCAGCTTCTTCTCTGGAAACACCATATATTTT.

The chain is built from TRBV28 and TRBJ2-7, with unresolved D. Trimming pared 3 bases from V and 7 bases from J, leaving 16 bases between. In germline, CDR1 is MDHEN, CDR2 SYDVKM. The CDR3 covers 14 residues. DNA for the CDR3: TGTGCCAGCAGTTTCCCCGAACTCAGCCTAGAGCAGTACTTC. Its protein is CASSFPELSLEQYF.

The chain combines TRBV21-1 with TRBJ2-4. TRBV21-1 is listed as a pseudogene. The CDR3 is 13 amino acids. This chain's CDR3 is CATSPETKNIQYF. CDR3 bases: TGTGCCACCTCGCCCGAAACCAAAAACATTCAGTACTTC.

The rearrangement joins TRBV7-6 to TRBJ2-7; D is unclear. This CDR3 has 15 residues. Trimming shortened V by 2 bases and J by 2 bases, and 13 bases separated the two germline ends. Germline V gives CDR1 SGHVS, CDR2 FNYEAQ. The CDR3 here is CASSLNEVPTYEQYF. DNA for the CDR3: TGTGCCAGCAGCTTAAACGAAGTCCCTACCTACGAGCAGTACTTC.

The J gene is TRBJ2-4, the V gene TRBV19; 10 nucleotides align to TRBD1. After removal of 8 bases from V and 0 bases from J, the junction contained 7 bases not matched to a gene. Germline CDR1 and CDR2: LNHDA and SQIVND (reference sequence). The CDR3 covers 16 residues. The CDR3 DNA reads as TGTGCCAGTTCGAAAGGGGACAGGGGAGCCAAAAACATTCAGTACTTC. Translated, it gives CASSKGDRGAKNIQYF.

The chain is built from TRBV19 and TRBJ1-2; 8 nucleotides agree with TRBD1. With 6 bases clipped from V and 7 bases from J, the junction kept 13 bases outside the gene matches. The CDR3 loop spans 15 amino acids. CDR1 is LNHDA and CDR2 is SQIVND in the germline V gene (reference sequence). The CDR3 sequence is CASRDQGAGAFGYTF. DNA for the CDR3: TGTGCCAGTAGAGATCAGGGGGCCGGAGCCTTTGGCTACACCTTC.

This chain uses TRBV27 with TRBJ2-7; D is perhaps TRBD2 (5 bases). Germline assignment: CDR1 MNHEY and CDR2 SMNVEV (reference sequence). CDR3 length equals 13 residues. Trimming left V 7 bases short and J 7 bases short, with 17 bases between. The CDR3 DNA is TGTGCCAGCACCCCTAGCAGGTCCGGGGAGCAGTACTTC. Its translation is CASTPSRSGEQYF.

V usage is TRBV19 and J usage is TRBJ1-1, with 12 bases identical to TRBD1. Germline V CDR1 and CDR2: LNHDA, SQIVND (reference sequence). Trimming took 4 bases from V and 6 from J; bases not matched to a gene: 3. CDR3 length: 14 residues. The CDR3 region has the DNA TGTGCCAGTAGTAGGGGACAGGGGGCCGCTGAAGCTTTCTTT. The encoded protein is CASSRGQGAAEAFF. The full variable domain, completed using reference TRBV19 and TRBJ1-1, is DGGITQSPKYLFRKEGQNVTLSCEQNLNHDAMYWYRQDPGQGLRLIYYSQIVNDFQKGDIAEGYSVSREKKESFPLTVTSAQKNPTAFYLCASSRGQGAAEAFFGQGTRLTVV.

The V gene is TRBV18, the J gene TRBJ1-5; D is uncertain. The germline gives CDR1 KGHSH, CDR2 LQKENI. The CDR3 is 14 amino acids. Between the trimmed V and J ends, which lost 6 bases and 0 bases, there was a span of 9 bases. CDR3 region: CASSLAGSNQPQHF. The CDR3 DNA is TGTGCCAGCTCCCTGGCGGGTAGCAATCAGCCCCAGCATTTT.